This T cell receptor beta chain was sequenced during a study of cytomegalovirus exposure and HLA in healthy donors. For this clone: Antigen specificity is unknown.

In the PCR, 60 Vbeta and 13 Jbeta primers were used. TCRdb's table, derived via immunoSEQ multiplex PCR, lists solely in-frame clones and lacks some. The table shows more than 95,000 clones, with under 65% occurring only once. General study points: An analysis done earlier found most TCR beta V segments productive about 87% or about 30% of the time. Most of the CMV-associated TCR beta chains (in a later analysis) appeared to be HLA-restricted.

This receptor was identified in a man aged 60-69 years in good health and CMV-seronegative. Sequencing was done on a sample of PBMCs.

This chain's CDR3 is CASSRGTGSSYEQYF. The CDR3, as DNA: TGTGCCAGCAGCCGGGGAACGGGGAGCTCCTACGAGCAGTACTTC. The chain uses TRBV4-2 and TRBJ2-7, with D perhaps TRBD2 (5 bases). The CDR3 contains 15 residues. CDR1 and CDR2 (germline): LGHNA, YNFKEQ. Trimming pared 4 bases from V and 0 bases from J, leaving 13 bases between.